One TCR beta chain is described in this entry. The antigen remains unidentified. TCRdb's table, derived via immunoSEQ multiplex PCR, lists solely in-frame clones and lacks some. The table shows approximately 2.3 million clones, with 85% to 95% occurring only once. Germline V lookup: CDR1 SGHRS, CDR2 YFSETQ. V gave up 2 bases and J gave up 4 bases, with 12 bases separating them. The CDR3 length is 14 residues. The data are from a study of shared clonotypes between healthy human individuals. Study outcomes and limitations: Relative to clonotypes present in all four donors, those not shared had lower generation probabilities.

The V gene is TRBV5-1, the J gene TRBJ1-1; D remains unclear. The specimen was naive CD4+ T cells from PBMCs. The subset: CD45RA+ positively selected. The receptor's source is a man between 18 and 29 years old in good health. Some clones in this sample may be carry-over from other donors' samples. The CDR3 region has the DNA TGCGCCAGCAGCTTCGCCAGGCTGGGCACTGAAGCTTTCTTT. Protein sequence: CASSFARLGTEAFF. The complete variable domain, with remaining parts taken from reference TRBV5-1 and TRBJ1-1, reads KAGVTQTPRYLIKTRGQQVTLSCSPISGHRSVSWYQQTPGQGLQFLFEYFSETQRNKGNFPGRFSGRQFSNSRSEMNVSTLELGDSALYLCASSFARLGTEAFFGQGTRLTVV.